Sequencing of this T cell receptor (beta chain) was carried out in a study of T cells in Graves' hyperthyroidism and ophthalmopathy. To note about this clonotype: The antigen remains unidentified.

The CDR3 sequence is 15 residues long. J was trimmed by 4 bases and V by 5 bases; bases with no gene match: 9. From germline, CDR1 is DFQATT and CDR2 SNEGSKA (reference sequence). The study left out patients who had uncontrolled infection, other autoimmune disease, pregnancy or lactation. Authors of the study amplified TCR beta CDR3 regions from RNA transcripts. Initially, a first-round RT-PCR of the TCR CDR3 employed the HTBI primer set. Via MiXCR, TCRdb re-called the multiplex PCR reads, giving one row per CDR3 protein. The sample records 660,000 or so distinct CDR3 sequences, 45% being singletons. General study results and limits: Peripheral blood also featured most of the thyroid clonotypes expanded above 0.001. The model anticipated ophthalmopathy a median around six months pre-onset. Ophthalmopathy cases were set apart from stable hyperthyroidism by a 13 V-J model.

The V gene is TRBV20-1, the J gene TRBJ1-4; 8 bases fit TRBD1. The TCR comes from an adult man with Graves' disease, either hyperthyroidism or ophthalmopathy (not recorded which). The sample consisted of peripheral blood or thyroid tissue (not recorded which). The CDR3 nucleotides are TGCAGTGCTGGACAGGGAGATAAGAATAATGAAAAACTGTTTTTT. Translated, it gives CSAGQGDKNNEKLFF.